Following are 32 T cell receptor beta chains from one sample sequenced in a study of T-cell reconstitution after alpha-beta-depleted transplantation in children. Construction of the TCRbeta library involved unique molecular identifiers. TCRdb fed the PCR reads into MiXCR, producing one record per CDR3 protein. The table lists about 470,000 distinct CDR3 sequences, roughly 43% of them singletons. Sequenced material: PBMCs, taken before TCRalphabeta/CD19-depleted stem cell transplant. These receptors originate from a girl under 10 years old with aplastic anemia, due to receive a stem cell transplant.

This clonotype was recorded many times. CDR3 loop: CASSSSPTSGSHEQYF. CDR3 nucleotides: TGCGCCAGCAGCTCTTCACCGACTAGCGGGAGCCACGAGCAGTACTTC. The chain employs TRBV5-1 and TRBJ2-7; 12 bases are shared with TRBD2. This CDR3 spans 16 amino acids. CDR1 SGHRS and CDR2 YFSETQ come from the germline V gene. The J segment lost 5 bases and the V segment lost 3 bases, leaving 9 bases of the junction unmatched.

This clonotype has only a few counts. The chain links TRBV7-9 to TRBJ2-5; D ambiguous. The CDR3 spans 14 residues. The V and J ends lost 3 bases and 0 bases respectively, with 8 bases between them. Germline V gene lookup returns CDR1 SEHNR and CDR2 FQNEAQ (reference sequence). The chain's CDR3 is CASSLDTYQETQYF. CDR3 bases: TGTGCCAGCAGCTTGGATACGTACCAAGAGACCCAGTACTTC. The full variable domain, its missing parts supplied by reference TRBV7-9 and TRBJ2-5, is DTGVSQNPRHKITKRGQNVTFRCDPISEHNRLYWYRQTLGQGPEFLTYFQNEAQLEKSRLLSDRFSAERPKGSFSTLEIQRTEQGDSAMYLCASSLDTYQETQYFGPGTRLLVL.

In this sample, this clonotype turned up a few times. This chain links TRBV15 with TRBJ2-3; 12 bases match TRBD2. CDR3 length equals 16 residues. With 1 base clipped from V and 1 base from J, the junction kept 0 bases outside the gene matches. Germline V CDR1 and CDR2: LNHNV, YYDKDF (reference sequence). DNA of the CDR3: TGTGCCACCAGCAGAGGACTAGCGGGAGGCACAGATACGCAGTATTTT. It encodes CATSRGLAGGTDTQYF. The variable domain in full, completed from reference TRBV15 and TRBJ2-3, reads DAMVIQNPRYQVTQFGKPVTLSCSQTLNHNVMYWYQQKSSQAPKLLFHYYDKDFNNEADTPDNFQSRRPNTSFCFLDIRSPGLGDTAMYLCATSRGLAGGTDTQYFGPGTRLTVL.

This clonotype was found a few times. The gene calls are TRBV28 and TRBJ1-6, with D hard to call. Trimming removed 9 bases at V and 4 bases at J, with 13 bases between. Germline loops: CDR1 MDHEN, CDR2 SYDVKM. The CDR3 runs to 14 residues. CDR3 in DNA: TGTGCCAGTTCCGATTCGGGGTATAATTCACCCCTCCACTTT. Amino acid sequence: CASSDSGYNSPLHF.

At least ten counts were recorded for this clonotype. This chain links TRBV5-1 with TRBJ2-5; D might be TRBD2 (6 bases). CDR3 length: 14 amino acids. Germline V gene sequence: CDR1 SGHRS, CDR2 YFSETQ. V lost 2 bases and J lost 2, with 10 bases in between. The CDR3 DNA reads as TGCGCCAGCAGCTTAAGCGGGCGGCAAGAGACCCAGTACTTC. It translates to CASSLSGRQETQYF. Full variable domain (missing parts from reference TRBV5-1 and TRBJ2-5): KAGVTQTPRYLIKTRGQQVTLSCSPISGHRSVSWYQQTPGQGLQFLFEYFSETQRNKGNFPGRFSGRQFSNSRSEMNVSTLELGDSALYLCASSLSGRQETQYFGPGTRLLVL.

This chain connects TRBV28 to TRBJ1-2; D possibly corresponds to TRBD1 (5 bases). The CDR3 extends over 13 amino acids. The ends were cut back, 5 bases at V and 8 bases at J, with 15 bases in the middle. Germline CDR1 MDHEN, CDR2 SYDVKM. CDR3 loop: CASSMGRHTGYTF. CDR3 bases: TGTGCCAGCAGTATGGGACGGCACACGGGCTACACCTTC.

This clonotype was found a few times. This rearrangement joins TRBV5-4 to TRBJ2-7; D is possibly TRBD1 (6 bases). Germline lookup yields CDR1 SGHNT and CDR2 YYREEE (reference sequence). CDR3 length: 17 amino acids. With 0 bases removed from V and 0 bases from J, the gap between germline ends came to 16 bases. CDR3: CASSLAGGRHLSYEQYF. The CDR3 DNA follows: TGTGCCAGCAGCTTGGCTGGGGGCCGTCACCTCTCCTACGAGCAGTACTTC.

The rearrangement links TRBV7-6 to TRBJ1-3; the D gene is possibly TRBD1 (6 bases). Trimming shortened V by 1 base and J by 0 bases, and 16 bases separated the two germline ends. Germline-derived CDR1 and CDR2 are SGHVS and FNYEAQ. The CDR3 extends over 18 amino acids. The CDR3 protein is CASSLVGAGSYSGNTIYF. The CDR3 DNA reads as TGTGCCAGCAGCTTAGTGGGGGCAGGGTCGTACTCTGGAAACACCATATATTTT.

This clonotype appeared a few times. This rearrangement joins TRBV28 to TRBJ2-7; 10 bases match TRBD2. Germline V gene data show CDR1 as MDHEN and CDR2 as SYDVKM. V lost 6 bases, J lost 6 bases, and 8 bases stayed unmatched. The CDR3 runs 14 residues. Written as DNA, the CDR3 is TGTGCCAGCAGACCGGGACTAGCGCCCCGCGAGCAGTACTTC. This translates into CASRPGLAPREQYF.

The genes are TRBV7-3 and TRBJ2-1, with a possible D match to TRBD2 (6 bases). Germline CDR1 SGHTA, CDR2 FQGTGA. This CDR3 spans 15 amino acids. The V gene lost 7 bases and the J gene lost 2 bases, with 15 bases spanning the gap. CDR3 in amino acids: CASKGTWRTYNEQFF. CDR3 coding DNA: TGTGCCAGCAAAGGGACTTGGCGAACCTACAATGAGCAGTTCTTC.

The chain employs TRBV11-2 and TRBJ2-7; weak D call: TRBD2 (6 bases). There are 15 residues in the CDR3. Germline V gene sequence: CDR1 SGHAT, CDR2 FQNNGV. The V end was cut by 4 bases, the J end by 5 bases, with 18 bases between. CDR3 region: CASSSIGRRGHEQYF. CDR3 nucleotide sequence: TGTGCCAGCAGCTCAATTGGGAGGCGGGGACACGAGCAGTACTTC.

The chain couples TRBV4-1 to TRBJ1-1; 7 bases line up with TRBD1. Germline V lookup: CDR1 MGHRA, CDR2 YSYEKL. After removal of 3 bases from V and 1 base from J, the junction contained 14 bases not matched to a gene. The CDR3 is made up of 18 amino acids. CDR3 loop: CASSHARQGESGNTEAFF. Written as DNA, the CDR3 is TGCGCCAGCAGCCACGCCCGACAGGGAGAAAGTGGGAACACTGAAGCTTTCTTT.

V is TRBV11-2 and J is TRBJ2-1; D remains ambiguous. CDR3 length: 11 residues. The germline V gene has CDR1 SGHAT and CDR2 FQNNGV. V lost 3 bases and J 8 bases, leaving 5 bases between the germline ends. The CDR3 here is CASSFKYEQFF. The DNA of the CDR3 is TGTGCCAGCAGCTTTAAATATGAGCAGTTCTTC. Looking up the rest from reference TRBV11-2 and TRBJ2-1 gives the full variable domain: EAGVAQSPRYKIIEKRQSVAFWCNPISGHATLYWYQQILGQGPKLLIQFQNNGVVDDSQLPKDRFSAERLKGVDSTLKIQPAKLEDSAVYLCASSFKYEQFFGPGTRLTVL.

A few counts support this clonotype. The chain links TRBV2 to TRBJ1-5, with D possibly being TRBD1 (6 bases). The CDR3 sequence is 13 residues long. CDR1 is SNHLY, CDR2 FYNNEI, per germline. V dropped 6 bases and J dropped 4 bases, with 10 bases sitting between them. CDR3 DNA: TGTGCCAGCAGCTCTCAGGGGAATCAGCCCCAGCATTTT. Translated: CASSSQGNQPQHF.

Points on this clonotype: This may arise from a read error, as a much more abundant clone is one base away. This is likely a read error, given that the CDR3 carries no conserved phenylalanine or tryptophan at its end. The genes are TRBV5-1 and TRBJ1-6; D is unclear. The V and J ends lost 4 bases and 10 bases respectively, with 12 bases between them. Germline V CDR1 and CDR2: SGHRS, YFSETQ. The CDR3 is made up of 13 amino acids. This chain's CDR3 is CASSDRMRSPLHY. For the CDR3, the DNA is TGCGCCAGCAGCGACCGTATGCGGTCACCCCTCCACTAT.

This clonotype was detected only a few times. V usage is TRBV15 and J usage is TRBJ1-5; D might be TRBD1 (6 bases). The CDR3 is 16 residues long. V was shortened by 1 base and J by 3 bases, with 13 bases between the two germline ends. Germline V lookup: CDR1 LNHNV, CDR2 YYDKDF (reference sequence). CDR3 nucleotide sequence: TGTGCCACCAGCAGAGCGGGGGCTAGCTTCAATCAGCCCCAGCATTTT. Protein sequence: CATSRAGASFNQPQHF.

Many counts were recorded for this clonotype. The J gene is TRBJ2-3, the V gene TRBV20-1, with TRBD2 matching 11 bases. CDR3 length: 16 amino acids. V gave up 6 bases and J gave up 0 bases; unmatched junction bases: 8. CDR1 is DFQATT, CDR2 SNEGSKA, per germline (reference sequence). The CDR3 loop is CSAPGLAETSTDTQYF. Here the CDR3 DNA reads TGCAGTGCACCGGGACTAGCGGAAACTAGCACAGATACGCAGTATTTT.

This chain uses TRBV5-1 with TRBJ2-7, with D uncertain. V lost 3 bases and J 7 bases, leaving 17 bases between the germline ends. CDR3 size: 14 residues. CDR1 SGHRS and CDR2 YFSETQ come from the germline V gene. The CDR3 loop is CASSSELLPGEQYF. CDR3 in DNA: TGCGCCAGCAGCTCGGAACTCCTACCGGGTGAGCAGTACTTC.

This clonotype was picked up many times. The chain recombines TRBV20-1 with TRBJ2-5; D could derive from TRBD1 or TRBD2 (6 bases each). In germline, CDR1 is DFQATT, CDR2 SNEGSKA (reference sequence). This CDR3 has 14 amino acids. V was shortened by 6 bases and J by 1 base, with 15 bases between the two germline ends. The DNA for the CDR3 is TGCAGTGCGCTACAGCCGGGGGCCCAAGAGACCCAGTACTTC. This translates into CSALQPGAQETQYF.

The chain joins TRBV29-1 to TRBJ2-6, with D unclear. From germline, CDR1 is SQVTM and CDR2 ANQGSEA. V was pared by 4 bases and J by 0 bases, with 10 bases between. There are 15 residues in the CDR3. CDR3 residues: CSVGGESSGANVLTF. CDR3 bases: TGCAGCGTTGGGGGTGAGAGCTCTGGGGCCAACGTCCTGACTTTC.

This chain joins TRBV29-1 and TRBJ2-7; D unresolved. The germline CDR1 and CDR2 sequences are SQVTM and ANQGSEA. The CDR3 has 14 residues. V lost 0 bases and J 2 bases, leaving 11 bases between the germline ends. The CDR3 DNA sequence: TGCAGCGTTGAAGACTCTAAAGCCCCCTACGAGCAGTACTTC. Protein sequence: CSVEDSKAPYEQYF.

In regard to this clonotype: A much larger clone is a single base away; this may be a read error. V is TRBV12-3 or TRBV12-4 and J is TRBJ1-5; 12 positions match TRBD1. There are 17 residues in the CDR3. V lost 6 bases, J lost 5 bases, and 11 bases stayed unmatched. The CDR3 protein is CASSALRDRGLHQPQHF. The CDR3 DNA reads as TGTGCCAGCAGCGCGCTCCGGGACAGGGGGCTCCATCAGCCCCAGCATTTT.

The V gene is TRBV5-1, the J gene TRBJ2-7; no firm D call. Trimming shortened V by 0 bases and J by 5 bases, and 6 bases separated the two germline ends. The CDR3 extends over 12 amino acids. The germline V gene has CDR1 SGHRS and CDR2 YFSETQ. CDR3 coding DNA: TGCGCCAGCAGCTTGGAGGTCGACGAGCAGTACTTC. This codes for CASSLEVDEQYF.

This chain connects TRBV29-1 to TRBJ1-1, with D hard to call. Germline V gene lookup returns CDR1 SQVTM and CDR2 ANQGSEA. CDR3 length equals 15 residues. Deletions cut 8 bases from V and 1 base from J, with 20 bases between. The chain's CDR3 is CSIPRELSANTEAFF. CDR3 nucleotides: TGCAGCATCCCGAGGGAGCTCTCCGCGAACACTGAAGCTTTCTTT.

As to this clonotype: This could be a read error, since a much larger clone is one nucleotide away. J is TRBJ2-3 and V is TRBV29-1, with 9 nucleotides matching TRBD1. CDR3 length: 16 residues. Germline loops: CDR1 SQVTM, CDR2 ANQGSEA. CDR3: CSARSGTGYSTDMQYF. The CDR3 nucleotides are TGCAGCGCCAGGAGCGGGACAGGGTACAGCACAGATATGCAGTATTTT.

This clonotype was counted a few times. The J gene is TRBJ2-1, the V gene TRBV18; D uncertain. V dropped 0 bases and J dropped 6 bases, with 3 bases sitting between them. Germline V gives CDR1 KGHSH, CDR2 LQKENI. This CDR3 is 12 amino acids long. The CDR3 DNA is TGTGCCAGCTCACCACCGAGCAATGAGCAGTTCTTC. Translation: CASSPPSNEQFF.

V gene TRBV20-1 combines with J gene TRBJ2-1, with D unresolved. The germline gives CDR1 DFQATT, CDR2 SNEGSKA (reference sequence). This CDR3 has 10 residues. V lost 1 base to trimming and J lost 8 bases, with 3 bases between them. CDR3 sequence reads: CSARADEQFF. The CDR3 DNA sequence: TGCAGTGCTAGAGCTGATGAGCAGTTCTTC.

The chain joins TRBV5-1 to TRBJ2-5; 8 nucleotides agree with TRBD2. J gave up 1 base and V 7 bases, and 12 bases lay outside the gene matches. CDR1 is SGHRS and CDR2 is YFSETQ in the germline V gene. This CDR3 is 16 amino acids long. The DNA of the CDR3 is TGCGCCAGCGGCCTCGGATCGGGGGGGATCCAAGAGACCCAGTACTTC. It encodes CASGLGSGGIQETQYF. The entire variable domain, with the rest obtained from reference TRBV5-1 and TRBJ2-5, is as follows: KAGVTQTPRYLIKTRGQQVTLSCSPISGHRSVSWYQQTPGQGLQFLFEYFSETQRNKGNFPGRFSGRQFSNSRSEMNVSTLELGDSALYLCASGLGSGGIQETQYFGPGTRLLVL.

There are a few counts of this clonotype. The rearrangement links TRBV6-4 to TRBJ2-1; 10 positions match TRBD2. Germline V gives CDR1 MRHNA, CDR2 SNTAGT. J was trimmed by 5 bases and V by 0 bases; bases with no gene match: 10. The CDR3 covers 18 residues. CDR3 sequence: CASSDSSRASGRNNEQFF. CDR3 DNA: TGTGCCAGCAGTGACTCGAGTCGGGCTAGCGGGAGAAACAATGAGCAGTTCTTC.

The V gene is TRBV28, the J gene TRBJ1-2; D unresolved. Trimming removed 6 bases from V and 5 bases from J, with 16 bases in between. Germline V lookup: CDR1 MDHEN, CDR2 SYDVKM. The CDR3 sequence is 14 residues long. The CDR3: CASSLVGNPYGYTF. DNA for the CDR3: TGTGCCAGCAGCCTCGTGGGGAACCCGTATGGCTACACCTTC.

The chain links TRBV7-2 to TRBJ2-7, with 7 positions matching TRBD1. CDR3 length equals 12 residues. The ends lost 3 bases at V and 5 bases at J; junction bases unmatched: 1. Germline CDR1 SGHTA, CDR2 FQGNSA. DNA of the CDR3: TGTGCCAGCAGCTTCAGGGGGAACGAGCAGTACTTC. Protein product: CASSFRGNEQYF.

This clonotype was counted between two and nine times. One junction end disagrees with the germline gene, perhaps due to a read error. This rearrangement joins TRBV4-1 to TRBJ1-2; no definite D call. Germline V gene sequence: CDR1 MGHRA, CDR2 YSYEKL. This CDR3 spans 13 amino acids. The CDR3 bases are TGCGCCAGCAGCCAAGGTCAACGAATAGAGGCCTCCTTC. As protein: CASSQGQRIEASF.